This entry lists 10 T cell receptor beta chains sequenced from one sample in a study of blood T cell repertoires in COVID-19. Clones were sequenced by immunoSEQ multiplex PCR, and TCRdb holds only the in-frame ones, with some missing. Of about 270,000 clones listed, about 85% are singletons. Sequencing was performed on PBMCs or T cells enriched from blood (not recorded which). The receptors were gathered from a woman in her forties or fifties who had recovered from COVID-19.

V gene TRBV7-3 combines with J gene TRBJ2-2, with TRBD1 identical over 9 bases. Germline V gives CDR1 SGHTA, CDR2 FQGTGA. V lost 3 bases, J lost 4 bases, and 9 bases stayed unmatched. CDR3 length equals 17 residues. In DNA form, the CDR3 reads TGTGCCAGCAGCTTGTTTTCCGGGACAGGGAGCACCGGGGAGCTGTTTTTT. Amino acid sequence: CASSLFSGTGSTGELFF.

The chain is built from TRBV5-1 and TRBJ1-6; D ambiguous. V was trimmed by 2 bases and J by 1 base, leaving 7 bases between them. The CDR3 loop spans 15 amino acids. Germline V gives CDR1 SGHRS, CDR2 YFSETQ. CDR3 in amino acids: CASSFTLSYNSPLHF. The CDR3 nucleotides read TGCGCCAGCAGCTTCACTTTGTCCTATAATTCACCCCTCCACTTT.

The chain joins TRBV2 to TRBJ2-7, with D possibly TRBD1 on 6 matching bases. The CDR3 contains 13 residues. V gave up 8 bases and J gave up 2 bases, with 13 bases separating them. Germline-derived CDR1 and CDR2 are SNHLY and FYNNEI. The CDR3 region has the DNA TGTGCCAGCGGAGACAGGCGCGCCTACGAGCAGTACTTC. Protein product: CASGDRRAYEQYF.

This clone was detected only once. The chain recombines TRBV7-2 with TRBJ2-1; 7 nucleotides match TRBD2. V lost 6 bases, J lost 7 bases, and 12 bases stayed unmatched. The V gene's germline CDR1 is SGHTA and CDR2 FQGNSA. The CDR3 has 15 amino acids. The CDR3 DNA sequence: TGTGCCAGCAGTTCTAGCGGCCCGGGGCGGAATGAGCAGTTCTTC. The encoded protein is CASSSSGPGRNEQFF.

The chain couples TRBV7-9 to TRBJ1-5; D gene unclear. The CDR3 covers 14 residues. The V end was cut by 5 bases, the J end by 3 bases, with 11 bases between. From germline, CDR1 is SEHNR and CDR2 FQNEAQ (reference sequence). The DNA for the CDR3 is TGTGCCAGCAGCAGTACAGTGGACAATCAGCCCCAGCATTTT. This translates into CASSSTVDNQPQHF.

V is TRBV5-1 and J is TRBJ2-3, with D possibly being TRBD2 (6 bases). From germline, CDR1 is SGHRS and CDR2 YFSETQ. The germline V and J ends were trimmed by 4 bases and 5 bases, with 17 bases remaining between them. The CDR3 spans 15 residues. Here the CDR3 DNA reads TGCGCCAGCAGCATCCGCGGGGTCAACCAAGATACGCAGTATTTT. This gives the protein CASSIRGVNQDTQYF.

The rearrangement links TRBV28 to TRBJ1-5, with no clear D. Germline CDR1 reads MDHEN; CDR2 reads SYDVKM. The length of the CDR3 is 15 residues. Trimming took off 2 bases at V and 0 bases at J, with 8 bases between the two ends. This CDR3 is CASSLARNSNQPQHF. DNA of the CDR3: TGTGCCAGCAGTTTAGCCAGAAATAGCAATCAGCCCCAGCATTTT.

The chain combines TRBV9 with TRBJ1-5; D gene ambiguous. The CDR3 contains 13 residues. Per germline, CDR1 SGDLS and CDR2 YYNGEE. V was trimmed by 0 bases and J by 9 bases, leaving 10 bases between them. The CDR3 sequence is CASSVEEGSPQHF. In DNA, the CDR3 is TGTGCCAGCAGCGTAGAGGAGGGATCGCCCCAGCATTTT.

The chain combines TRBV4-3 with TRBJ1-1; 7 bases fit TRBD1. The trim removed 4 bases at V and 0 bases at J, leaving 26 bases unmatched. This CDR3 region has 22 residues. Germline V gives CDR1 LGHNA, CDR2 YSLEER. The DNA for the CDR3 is TGCGCCAGCAGCCTAGGACTGATTAGGACCCCCGGGACAGCACTCATGAACACTGAAGCTTTCTTT. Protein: CASSLGLIRTPGTALMNTEAFF.

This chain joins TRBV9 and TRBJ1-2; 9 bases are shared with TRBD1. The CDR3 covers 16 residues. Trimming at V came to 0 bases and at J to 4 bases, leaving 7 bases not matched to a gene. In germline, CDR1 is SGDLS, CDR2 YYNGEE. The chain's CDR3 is CASSVGVTGGLYGYTF. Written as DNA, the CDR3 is TGTGCCAGCAGCGTAGGAGTGACAGGGGGTCTCTATGGCTACACCTTC. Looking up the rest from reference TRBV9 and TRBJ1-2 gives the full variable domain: DSGVTQTPKHLITATGQRVTLRCSPRSGDLSVYWYQQSLDQGLQFLIQYYNGEERAKGNILERFSAQQFPDLHSELNLSSLELGDSALYFCASSVGVTGGLYGYTFGSGTRLTVV.